This TCR beta chain is from a study of OX40 agonist ivuxolimab in advanced cancers. Study in general: Ivuxolimab, an agonistic anti-OX40 (CD134) antibody, was given to patients. Partial responses were achieved by three patients: one hepatocellular carcinoma, two cutaneous melanoma.

Regarding the study as a whole: Expanded clones were, on average, more numerous in CD8+ T cells than in CD4+. Some of the nonresponding patients also showed low levels of normalized T-cell clonal expansion.

After removal of 7 bases from V and 4 bases from J, the junction contained 8 bases not matched to a gene. Germline CDR1 LNHDA, CDR2 SQIVND (reference sequence). This CDR3 contains 16 residues. As concerns this clone: What it binds is not known.

Some clones are missing from TCRdb's copy, which holds only in-frame ones; the method was immunoSEQ multiplex PCR. Among about 48,000 clones listed, more than 75% were seen once. The sequence was collected from an adult with an advanced solid tumor such as melanoma, head and neck, liver or kidney cancer. J is TRBJ2-3 and V is TRBV19; 13 nucleotides match TRBD2. Sample: CD4+ or CD8+ T cells sorted from blood, taken in a trial of the OX40 agonist ivuxolimab. CDR3 amino acids: CASTPRTSGSADTQYF. Here the CDR3 DNA reads TGTGCCAGTACCCCCCGGACTAGCGGGAGCGCAGATACGCAGTATTTT.